A single sample gave rise to the 15 T cell receptor beta chains below, sequenced in a study of shared clonotypes between healthy human individuals. Positively selected for CCR7, the CD45RO-negative cells used as naive CD8 cells excluded terminally differentiated effector memory CD45RA+ cells. Repertoires were generated with immunoSEQ multiplex PCR, while TCRdb's copy carries only in-frame clones and drops some. The sample has roughly 2.1 million clones; about 92% are singletons. The sequencing sample was made of naive CD8+ T cells from PBMCs. Source of these receptors: a man aged 18 to 29 in good health. Some clones in this sample may be carry-over from other donors' samples.

The CDR3 loop is CASSQGGRATNYGYTF. The CDR3, as DNA: TGCGCCAGCAGCCAAGGTGGCAGGGCAACTAACTATGGCTACACCTTC. This rearrangement joins TRBV4-3 to TRBJ1-2; D possibly corresponds to TRBD1 (5 bases). Trimming shortened V by 1 base and J by 0 bases, and 12 bases separated the two germline ends. From germline, CDR1 is LGHNA and CDR2 YSLEER. This CDR3 is 16 amino acids long.

The rearrangement uses TRBV19 and TRBJ2-1; TRBD1 agrees at 11 bases. The CDR3 length is 15 residues. V trimming: 5 bases; J trimming: 6 bases; junction bases outside the gene matches: 6. CDR1 and CDR2 (germline): LNHDA, SQIVND (reference sequence). The CDR3 sequence is CASSVTGTGGNEQFF. CDR3 sequence (DNA): TGTGCCAGTAGTGTAACCGGGACAGGGGGCAATGAGCAGTTCTTC.

This rearrangement joins TRBV19 to TRBJ2-1, with a possible D match to TRBD2 (6 bases). Germline lookup yields CDR1 LNHDA and CDR2 SQIVND (reference sequence). The V end lost 5 bases, the J end lost 8 bases, and 10 bases lay between the germline ends. This CDR3 contains 12 residues. DNA of the CDR3: TGTGCCAGTAGTGCGGGACTCCATGAGCAGTTCTTC. Translating gives CASSAGLHEQFF. Based on the CDR3 plus reference TRBV19 and TRBJ2-1, the full variable domain is DGGITQSPKYLFRKEGQNVTLSCEQNLNHDAMYWYRQDPGQGLRLIYYSQIVNDFQKGDIAEGYSVSREKKESFPLTVTSAQKNPTAFYLCASSAGLHEQFFGPGTRLTVL.

This chain links TRBV15 with TRBJ1-5; no firm D call. Trimming left V 6 bases short and J 3 bases short, with 9 bases between. The CDR3 spans 13 residues. Germline V gene data show CDR1 as LNHNV and CDR2 as YYDKDF (reference sequence). DNA for the CDR3: TGTGCCACCAGAGGCGAGAACAATCAGCCCCAGCATTTT. It specifies CATRGENNQPQHF.

The V gene is TRBV29-1, the J gene TRBJ2-3; D perhaps matches TRBD1 (5 bases). The CDR3 extends over 16 amino acids. The germline gives CDR1 SQVTM, CDR2 ANQGSEA. V shed 7 bases and J shed 4 bases, with 24 bases lying between them. CDR3 protein: CSAHTMAGQASDTQYF. CDR3 nucleotide sequence: TGCAGCGCCCACACCATGGCAGGGCAGGCATCAGATACGCAGTATTTT.

The rearrangement joins TRBV6-5 to TRBJ2-3; D is unresolved. This CDR3 is built from 12 residues. Trimming took off 5 bases at V and 2 bases at J, with 5 bases between the two ends. Germline V gene lookup returns CDR1 MNHEY and CDR2 SVGAGI. CDR3 residues: CASSPNTDTQYF. CDR3 nucleotide sequence: TGTGCCAGCAGTCCAAACACAGATACGCAGTATTTT.

The rearrangement links TRBV19 to TRBJ2-7; D possibly matches TRBD1 or TRBD2 (6 bases each). V was cut by 3 bases and J by 3 bases, with 15 bases left in between. Germline lookup yields CDR1 LNHDA and CDR2 SQIVND (reference sequence). CDR3 length: 15 amino acids. The CDR3 protein is CASSITRGLYYEQYF. For the CDR3, the DNA is TGTGCCAGTAGTATCACACGGGGGCTTTACTACGAGCAGTACTTC. The whole variable domain, remainder taken from reference TRBV19 and TRBJ2-7, is DGGITQSPKYLFRKEGQNVTLSCEQNLNHDAMYWYRQDPGQGLRLIYYSQIVNDFQKGDIAEGYSVSREKKESFPLTVTSAQKNPTAFYLCASSITRGLYYEQYFGPGTRLTVT.

The chain combines TRBV27 with TRBJ2-1; the D is unclear. With 6 bases removed from V and 5 bases from J, the gap between germline ends came to 14 bases. The CDR3 loop spans 14 amino acids. CDR1 and CDR2 (germline): MNHEY, SMNVEV (reference sequence). CDR3 region: CASRRLGADNEQFF. In DNA form, the CDR3 reads TGTGCCAGCAGACGGCTTGGAGCCGACAATGAGCAGTTCTTC.

In its sample, this clone was seen once. The sample holds other DNA sequences that translate to the same CDR3. This sequence joins TRBV29-1 and TRBJ2-7, with TRBD2 matching over 13 bases. The CDR3 covers 13 residues. The germline CDR1 and CDR2 sequences are SQVTM and ANQGSEA. The V segment lost 7 bases and the J segment 4 bases; nucleotides outside the gene matches: 4. The CDR3 coding sequence is TGCAGCGCACGACTAGCGGGAGGATACGAGCAGTACTTC. Its protein product is CSARLAGGYEQYF.

The V and J genes are TRBV11-2 and TRBJ2-3; 8 positions agree with TRBD2. The CDR3 contains 15 residues. The germline V gene has CDR1 SGHAT and CDR2 FQNNGV. J gave up 3 bases and V 2 bases, and 4 bases lay outside the gene matches. The CDR3 coding sequence is TGTGCCAGCAGCTTATCACCGGGAGGGACAGATACGCAGTATTTT. Encoded protein: CASSLSPGGTDTQYF. The variable domain in full, with the rest retrieved from reference TRBV11-2 and TRBJ2-3, is EAGVAQSPRYKIIEKRQSVAFWCNPISGHATLYWYQQILGQGPKLLIQFQNNGVVDDSQLPKDRFSAERLKGVDSTLKIQPAKLEDSAVYLCASSLSPGGTDTQYFGPGTRLTVL.

On this clone itself: Since no conserved phenylalanine or tryptophan closes the CDR3, a read error is the likely cause. The CDR3 region has the DNA TGTGCCAGCAGTTTGACAGGGACCCACTATGGCTACACCATC. Protein product: CASSLTGTHYGYTI. This chain links TRBV27 with TRBJ1-2; the match to TRBD1 covers 7 bases. There are 14 residues in the CDR3. Germline V lookup: CDR1 MNHEY, CDR2 SMNVEV (reference sequence). Trimming at V came to 3 bases and at J to 3 bases, leaving 4 bases not matched to a gene.

The V and J genes are TRBV30 and TRBJ2-1; 9 positions match TRBD2. The CDR3 loop spans 15 amino acids. Losses at the gene ends were 0 bases for V and 8 bases for J; bases not matched to a gene: 8. Per germline, CDR1 GTSNPN and CDR2 SVGIG (reference sequence). The CDR3 DNA is TGTGCCTGGAGTGTATGGGCGGGAGGGCCGGATGAGCAGTTCTTC. Its translation: CAWSVWAGGPDEQFF.

This chain links TRBV27 with TRBJ2-7, with TRBD2 matching 9 bases. J gave up 3 bases and V 6 bases, and 15 bases lay outside the gene matches. CDR1 MNHEY and CDR2 SMNVEV come from the germline V gene (reference sequence). This CDR3 spans 17 amino acids. CDR3 protein: CASSSRSGVAGDYEQYF. CDR3 bases: TGTGCCAGCAGCTCACGGAGTGGGGTAGCGGGAGACTACGAGCAGTACTTC.

This clone is a singleton in its sample. The chain uses TRBV5-4 and TRBJ1-4; D unclear. The germline gives CDR1 SGHNT, CDR2 YYREEE (reference sequence). CDR3 length: 15 amino acids. Trimming pared 4 bases from V and 0 bases from J, leaving 10 bases between. In DNA, the CDR3 is TGTGCCAGCAGCCCAAGCCCAGCAACTAATGAAAAACTGTTTTTT. As protein: CASSPSPATNEKLFF.

The genes are TRBV14 and TRBJ1-2; no firm D call. This CDR3 has 13 amino acids. Trimming took off 2 bases at V and 3 bases at J, with 7 bases between the two ends. Per germline, CDR1 SGHDN and CDR2 FVKESK. CDR3 sequence reads: CASSQFEDYGYTF. CDR3 coding DNA: TGTGCCAGCAGCCAATTTGAGGACTATGGCTACACCTTC.